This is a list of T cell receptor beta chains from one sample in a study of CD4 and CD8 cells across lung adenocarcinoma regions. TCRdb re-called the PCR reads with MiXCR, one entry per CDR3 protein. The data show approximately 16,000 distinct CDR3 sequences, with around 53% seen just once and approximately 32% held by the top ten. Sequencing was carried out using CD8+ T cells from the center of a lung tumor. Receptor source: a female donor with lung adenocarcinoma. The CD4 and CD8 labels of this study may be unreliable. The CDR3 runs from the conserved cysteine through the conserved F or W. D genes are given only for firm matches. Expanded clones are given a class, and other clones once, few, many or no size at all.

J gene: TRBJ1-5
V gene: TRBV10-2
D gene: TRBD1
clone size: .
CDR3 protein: CASSDGQGTNQPQHF
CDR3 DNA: TGCGCCAGCAGTGATGGACAGGGGACGAATCAGCCCCAGCATTTT

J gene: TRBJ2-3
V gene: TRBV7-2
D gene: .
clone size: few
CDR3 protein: CASSFYTDTQYF
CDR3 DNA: TGTGCCAGCAGCTTTTACACAGATACGCAGTATTTT

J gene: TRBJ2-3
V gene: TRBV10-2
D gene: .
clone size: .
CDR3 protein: CASSWAGAAKDTQYF
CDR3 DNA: TGCGCCAGCTCGTGGGCGGGGGCCGCCAAAGATACTCAGTATTTC

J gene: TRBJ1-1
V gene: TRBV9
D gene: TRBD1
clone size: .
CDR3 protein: CASSPRLGQGGEAFF
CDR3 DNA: TGTGCCAGCAGCCCGCGGCTCGGACAGGGCGGAGAAGCTTTCTTT

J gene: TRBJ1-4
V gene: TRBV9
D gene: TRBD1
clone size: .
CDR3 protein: CASSPRTGTNEKLFF
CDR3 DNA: TGTGCCAGCAGCCCCCGGACAGGGACCAATGAAAAACTGTTTTTT

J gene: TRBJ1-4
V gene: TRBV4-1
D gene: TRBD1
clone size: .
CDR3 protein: CASSRQGSSVNEKLFF
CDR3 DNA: TGCGCCAGCAGCCGACAGGGCTCTTCGGTAAATGAAAAACTGTTTTTT

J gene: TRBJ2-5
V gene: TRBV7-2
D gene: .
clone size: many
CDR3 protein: CASSQLTSGGTQYF
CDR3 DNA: TGTGCCAGCAGCCAGCTCACTAGTGGTGGGACCCAGTACTTC

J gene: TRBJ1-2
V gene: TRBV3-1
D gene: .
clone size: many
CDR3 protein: CASSRGQGEGYTF
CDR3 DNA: TGTGCCAGCAGCCGCGGGCAGGGAGAAGGCTACACCTTC

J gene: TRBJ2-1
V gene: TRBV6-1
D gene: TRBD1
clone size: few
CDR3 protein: CASRPGQALPSVAYNEQFF
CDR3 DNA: TGTGCCAGCAGGCCAGGACAGGCACTACCTTCCGTGGCTTACAATGAGCAGTTCTTC

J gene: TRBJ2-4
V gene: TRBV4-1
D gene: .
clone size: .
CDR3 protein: CASSQDAPGRAAGLGAKNTQYF
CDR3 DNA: TGCGCCAGCAGCCAAGATGCGCCGGGACGAGCGGCGGGGCTGGGAGCCAAAAACACGCAGTACTTC

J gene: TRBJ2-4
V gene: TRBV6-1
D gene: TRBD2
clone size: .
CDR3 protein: CARSRGLGGGATDMQYF
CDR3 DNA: TGTGCCAGGAGCCGCGGACTGGGGGGGGGAGCCACAGATATGCAGTATTTC

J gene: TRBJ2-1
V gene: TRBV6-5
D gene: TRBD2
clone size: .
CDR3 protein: CASSYGTRIFEQFF
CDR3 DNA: TGTGCCAGCAGTTACGGGACTAGGATATTTGAGCAGTTCTTC

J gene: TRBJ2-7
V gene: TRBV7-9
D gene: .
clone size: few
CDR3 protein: CASSLEVQFAEQYF
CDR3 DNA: TGTGCCAGCAGCTTAGAAGTCCAGTTCGCCGAGCAGTACTTC

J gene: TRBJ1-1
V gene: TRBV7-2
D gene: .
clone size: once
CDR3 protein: CASSNTVNTEAFF
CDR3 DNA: TGTGCCAGCAGCAACACTGTAAACACTGAAGCTTTCTTT

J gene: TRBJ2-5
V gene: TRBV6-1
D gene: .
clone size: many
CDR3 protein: CASRESWQGKTQYF
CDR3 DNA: TGTGCCAGCAGGGAAAGTTGGCAGGGGAAGACCCAGTACTTC

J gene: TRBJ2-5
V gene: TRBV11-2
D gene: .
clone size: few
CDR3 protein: CAGSGGREEETQYF
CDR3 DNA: TGTGCCGGGAGCGGTGGACGAGAAGAAGAGACGCAGTACTTT

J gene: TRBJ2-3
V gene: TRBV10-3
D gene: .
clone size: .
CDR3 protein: CATSPADTQYF
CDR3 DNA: TGTGCCACCTCTCCGGCAGATACGCAGTATTTT